The source of this T cell receptor (beta chain) is a study of T cells in Graves' hyperthyroidism and ophthalmopathy. This CDR3 is built from 15 residues. The ends lost 0 bases at V and 5 bases at J; junction bases unmatched: 9. Germline V gene lookup returns CDR1 DFQATT and CDR2 SNEGSKA (reference sequence). What was amplified from RNA transcripts were TCR beta CDR3 regions. Primed by the HTBI set, a first-round RT-PCR was run on the TCR CDR3. MiXCR was run by TCRdb on the multiplex PCR reads, yielding one entry per CDR3 protein. The sample lists hundreds of thousands of distinct CDR3 sequences; about 19% were seen once.

The rearrangement links TRBV20-1 to TRBJ2-5; 7 positions match TRBD1. The TCR comes from a woman aged 18 to 35 with Graves' hyperthyroidism. Sequencing used blood. The CDR3 loop reads CSARDPGGSFETQYF. CDR3 DNA: TGCAGTGCTAGAGATCCAGGGGGAAGCTTCGAGACCCAGTACTTC.